This T cell receptor beta chain was observed in a study of blood T cell repertoires in COVID-19 (dated by TCRdb to 2019 to 2021). In terms of the full investigation: The collaborator samples originated in the United States, Italy and Spain and spanned the acute and convalescent phases of COVID-19. The samples were drawn from two sources: the first 160 participants of the ongoing ImmuneRACE study, and 1,000 to 1,500 subjects contributed by 6 global collaborators. The dataset comprised deeply sampled blood TCRbeta repertoires from subjects exposed to, actively infected with, or recovered from COVID-19. Nearly every sample came with metadata listing a de-identified subject ID, COVID-19 status, age in years and sex. Where HLA class I and class II types were available, the types were taken from metadata supplied by the sample provider, not from assay-based typing. The repertoires were released in a freely available public database meant as a resource for research on the immune response to SARS-CoV-2. The material from the prospective study consisted of cDNA or gDNA derived from T cells, B-cell-depleted T cells, or PBMCs. Paper-wide results and their limitations: How much clinical and demographic metadata was included differed by source and by participant, and the metadata was provided uncurated.

Including cysteine and phenylalanine, the CDR3 has 16 amino acids. Only CDR3 DNA is held: 48 bases, read in frame from base 1. This clone came up once. This clone's antigen is unknown. There are no base qualities to consult, and no much larger clone falls within one base. One collaborating source in Seattle enrolled patients while the patients were actively infected and followed the patients over time throughout the course of disease. Whole blood was collected in K2EDTA tubes by collaborating institutions according to the institutions' own protocols. Collaborator samples were shipped for TCRbeta analysis as frozen whole blood, isolated PBMCs, or DNA extracted from either sample type. TCRbeta CDR3 regions were amplified from genomic DNA by means of the immunoSEQ Assay, a bias-controlled multiplex PCR. As for the authors' bioinformatics: Within the assay, amplification of reference gene primers was used to estimate how many nucleated cells each sample contained. To quantify the absolute abundance of each unique TCRbeta CDR3 rearrangement, sequence reads were collapsed and filtered. For each sample, productive Simpson clonality was calculated as the square root of Simpson's diversity index across productive rearrangements. Drawn from immuneACCESS, this table holds only the in-frame rearrangements with V and J called that TCRdb kept. Clones are partly lost; checked studies trace under half to an unresolved V gene and leave the rest unexplained. V and J calls and clone size come straight from that table; D and trimming were deduced from the DNA. The sample yields 300,000 to 400,000 clones; around 88% were counted once. The biggest ten clones account for 1.5% to 2% of the sample.

The chain links TRBV21-1 with TRBJ1-2; the table's D gene call, TRBD1, was not cross checked with the DNA. TRBV21-1 is an annotated pseudogene. The clonotype originates from a woman aged 25-40 years with COVID-19, enrolled during active disease. Sequenced material: peripheral blood. The DNA reads TGTGCCAGCAGCCCCCGGGGAAAGGGGGTATTGGGAGGCTACACCTTC. This is translated as CASSPRGKGVLGGYTF.